The 25 T cell receptor beta chains in this list originate from one sample, sequenced in a study of T-cell reconstitution after alpha-beta-depleted transplantation in children. During its preparation, the TCRbeta library received unique molecular identifiers. TCRdb reanalysed the PCR reads using MiXCR and keeps one entry per CDR3 protein. The sample records over 90,000 distinct CDR3 sequences, under 9% being singletons. Sequenced material: PBMCs, taken before TCRalphabeta/CD19-depleted stem cell transplant. All receptors come from a boy aged 2 to 10 with acute lymphoblastic leukemia, due to receive a stem cell transplant.

This clonotype came up a few times. The chain joins TRBV6-2 or TRBV6-3 to TRBJ2-5; TRBD1 aligns across 11 bases. Per the germline V gene, CDR1 is MNHEY and CDR2 is SVGEGT. The J segment lost 5 bases and the V segment lost 2 bases, leaving 4 bases of the junction unmatched. This CDR3 contains 15 residues. The CDR3 spells CASSYTDRGRETQYF. The CDR3 bases are TGTGCCAGCAGTTACACGGACAGGGGGCGTGAGACCCAGTACTTC.

This clonotype has ten or more counts. This chain uses TRBV6-5 with TRBJ2-5; possibly TRBD2 for D (7 bases). Germline CDR1 is MNHEY and CDR2 is SVGAGI. CDR3 size: 18 residues. V lost 0 bases and J lost 0, with 17 bases in between. The CDR3 is CASSYSGGGGVDQETQYF. The DNA for the CDR3 is TGTGCCAGCAGTTACTCGGGCGGAGGGGGGGTCGACCAAGAGACCCAGTACTTC.

This clonotype has at least ten counts. The rearrangement uses TRBV6-1 and TRBJ2-3; the D is unclear. With 5 bases removed from V and 6 bases from J, the gap between germline ends came to 15 bases. Germline V lookup: CDR1 MNHNS, CDR2 SASEGT. This CDR3 is 14 amino acids long. The CDR3 region is CASSPTYTLDTQYF. CDR3 DNA: TGTGCCAGCAGTCCGACGTACACCTTGGATACGCAGTATTTT.

This clonotype was observed many times. The chain carries TRBV4-2 and TRBJ2-7; 14 bases line up with TRBD2. This CDR3 has 15 amino acids. Per germline, CDR1 LGHNA and CDR2 YNFKEQ. V was pared by 3 bases and J by 2 bases, with 0 bases of the junction left unmatched. In DNA, the CDR3 is TGTGCCAGCAGCCAGGGACTAGCGGGGGCCTACGAGCAGTACTTC. Its protein is CASSQGLAGAYEQYF.

The J gene is TRBJ2-1, the V gene TRBV7-2; D might be TRBD1 or TRBD2, each matching 6 bases. V was trimmed by 5 bases and J by 0 bases, leaving 17 bases between them. The CDR3 is 17 residues long. Germline V gene data show CDR1 as SGHTA and CDR2 as FQGNSA. DNA for the CDR3: TGTGCCAGCAGCCTCCTTAGGAGGGGGAGCTCCTACAATGAGCAGTTCTTC. It encodes CASSLLRRGSSYNEQFF.

This clonotype occurred many times. In DNA form, the CDR3 reads TGTGCCATCAGAGGACTGAACACCGGGGAGCTGTTTTTT. Protein sequence: CAIRGLNTGELFF. The J gene is TRBJ2-2, the V gene TRBV10-3; possible D gene TRBD2, 5 bases. The germline V and J ends were trimmed by 6 bases and 1 base, with 6 bases remaining between them. Germline assignment: CDR1 ENHRY and CDR2 SYGVKD. The CDR3 has 13 residues.

This chain links TRBV6-4 with TRBJ2-1; D is perhaps TRBD1 (6 bases). Germline CDR1 MRHNA, CDR2 SNTAGT. Trimming took off 2 bases at V and 6 bases at J, with 14 bases between the two ends. The CDR3 is 15 amino acids. The CDR3 loop reads CASSDGKGGFNEQFF. In nucleotides, the CDR3 is TGTGCCAGCAGTGACGGGAAAGGGGGATTCAATGAGCAGTTCTTC.

This clonotype was seen more than once but under ten times. The rearrangement uses TRBV2 and TRBJ1-2, with D unresolved. Germline V gives CDR1 SNHLY, CDR2 FYNNEI. Trimming left V 7 bases short and J 4 bases short, with 19 bases between. This CDR3 has 15 residues. Here the CDR3 reads CASTPDARGSYGYTF. The DNA of the CDR3 is TGTGCCAGCACCCCGGACGCCCGAGGGAGCTATGGCTACACCTTC. Based on the CDR3 plus reference TRBV2 and TRBJ1-2, the full variable domain is EPEVTQTPSHQVTQMGQEVILRCVPISNHLYFYWYRQILGQKVEFLVSFYNNEISEKSEIFDDQFSVERPDGSNFTLKIRSTKLEDSAMYFCASTPDARGSYGYTFGSGTRLTVV.

This clonotype was counted a few times. This chain uses TRBV3-1 with TRBJ2-3; 9 bases fit TRBD2. There are 18 residues in the CDR3. Trimming at V came to 0 bases and at J to 6 bases, leaving 13 bases not matched to a gene. The germline V gene encodes CDR1 LGHDT and CDR2 YNNKEL (reference sequence). CDR3 amino acids: CASSQEPLSSGARDTQYF. For the CDR3, the DNA is TGTGCCAGCAGCCAAGAGCCCCTCTCTAGCGGGGCTCGCGATACGCAGTATTTT.

The genes are TRBV20-1 and TRBJ2-7; D not certain. The CDR3 extends over 10 amino acids. Germline CDR1 DFQATT, CDR2 SNEGSKA (reference sequence). Trimming shortened V by 3 bases and J by 1 base, and 1 base separated the two germline ends. CDR3 coding DNA: TGCAGTGCTAGTTCCTACGAGCAGTACTTC. Its protein product is CSASSYEQYF.

This clonotype has only a few counts. The chain employs TRBV7-9 and TRBJ2-7; a possible D gene is TRBD1 (7 bases). Germline CDR1 SEHNR, CDR2 FQNEAQ (reference sequence). Trimming removed 5 bases at V and 1 base at J, with 21 bases between. The CDR3 totals 17 residues. CDR3 nucleotide sequence: TGTGCCAGCAGCCCTGGGCCGGGCAGGGGGGCTTCCTACGAGCAGTACTTC. It codes for CASSPGPGRGASYEQYF.

This clonotype was observed many times. The chain has TRBV20-1 and TRBJ1-1; no firm D call. With 3 bases removed from V and 0 bases from J, the gap between germline ends came to 5 bases. There are 12 residues in the CDR3. Per germline, CDR1 DFQATT and CDR2 SNEGSKA (reference sequence). The CDR3: CSARQMNTEAFF. The CDR3 DNA is TGCAGTGCTAGGCAGATGAACACTGAAGCTTTCTTT.

In this sample, this clonotype turned up many times. The chain joins TRBV11-1 to TRBJ2-7; no clear D. Germline CDR1 is SGHAT and CDR2 is FQDESV (reference sequence). V lost 1 base and J 6 bases, leaving 7 bases between the germline ends. CDR3 length: 12 residues. The CDR3 DNA sequence: TGTGCCAGCAGCTTAGAAGGCAGCGAGCAGTACTTC. This encodes CASSLEGSEQYF.

This clonotype came up a few times. The chain joins TRBV18 to TRBJ2-7; D gene unclear. The CDR3 runs to 13 residues. In germline, CDR1 is KGHSH, CDR2 LQKENI. The V and J ends lost 0 bases and 5 bases respectively, with 8 bases between them. CDR3 loop: CASSPPLKNEQYF. CDR3 nucleotides: TGTGCCAGCTCACCACCCCTGAAGAACGAGCAGTACTTC.

J is TRBJ2-1 and V is TRBV19, with 11 bases identical to TRBD1. The CDR3 length is 16 residues. V was pared by 3 bases and J by 5 bases, with 6 bases of the junction left unmatched. Per the germline V gene, CDR1 is LNHDA and CDR2 is SQIVND (reference sequence). In DNA form, the CDR3 reads TGTGCCAGTAGTATCGGGACAGGGGGTTGGCACAATGAGCAGTTCTTC. It translates to CASSIGTGGWHNEQFF.

This sequence joins TRBV28 and TRBJ1-5; no reliable D call. The length of the CDR3 is 13 residues. In germline, CDR1 is MDHEN, CDR2 SYDVKM. With 6 bases removed from V and 7 bases from J, the gap between germline ends came to 13 bases. This CDR3 reads CASSGIPEQPQHF. The CDR3 nucleotides read TGTGCCAGCAGCGGGATCCCGGAGCAGCCCCAGCATTTT.

This clonotype was seen ten or more times. The chain recombines TRBV5-1 with TRBJ1-2; a weak D match, TRBD1 (5 bases). From germline, CDR1 is SGHRS and CDR2 YFSETQ. V was cut by 4 bases and J by 2 bases, with 9 bases left in between. The CDR3 has 13 amino acids. The CDR3 nucleotides read TGCGCCAGCAGCCCTGAGGGGAACTATGGCTACACCTTC. Translated: CASSPEGNYGYTF.

This clonotype turned up a few times. The CDR3 coding sequence is TGTGCCAGCAGCTTGGTTACTTCAGGAGTCACAGATACGCAGTATTTT. Protein product: CASSLVTSGVTDTQYF. The gene calls are TRBV5-6 and TRBJ2-3, with D unresolved. Per germline, CDR1 SGHDT and CDR2 YYEEEE. V was cut by 0 bases and J by 2 bases, with 13 bases left in between. This CDR3 is 16 amino acids long.

This CDR3 reads CATSRLSIVRGLTEAFF. DNA of the CDR3: TGTGCCACCAGCAGACTAAGTATCGTGAGGGGGTTAACTGAAGCTTTCTTT. The chain links TRBV15 to TRBJ1-1, with D possibly being TRBD1 (6 bases). The V and J ends lost 2 bases and 5 bases respectively, with 21 bases between them. Per the germline V gene, CDR1 is LNHNV and CDR2 is YYDKDF (reference sequence). There are 17 residues in the CDR3.

J is TRBJ2-7 and V is TRBV27; TRBD1 aligns across 8 bases. V was clipped by 6 bases and J by 4 bases; unmatched bases: 8. Germline CDR1 reads MNHEY; CDR2 reads SMNVEV (reference sequence). There are 14 residues in the CDR3. The CDR3 here is CASSSRDRLYEQYF. The CDR3, as DNA: TGTGCCAGCAGCTCCCGGGACAGGCTTTACGAGCAGTACTTC.

This clonotype came up once. This may come from a read error, since a much larger clone is one base off. As the CDR3 is not closed by the conserved phenylalanine or tryptophan, this likely results from a read error. The chain is built from TRBV15 and TRBJ1-4; D may be TRBD1 (5 bases). The CDR3 has 17 amino acids. The germline gives CDR1 LNHNV, CDR2 YYDKDF (reference sequence). Between the trimmed V and J ends, which lost 0 bases and 7 bases, there was a span of 18 bases. The CDR3 region is CATSRDQGNLEGEKLFC. The CDR3, as DNA: TGTGCCACCAGCAGAGATCAGGGCAACCTCGAGGGTGAAAAACTGTTTTGT.

This clonotype has only a few counts. The chain has TRBV5-5 and TRBJ1-6, with 8 bases that match TRBD1. CDR1 is SGHKS and CDR2 is YYEKEE in the germline V gene (reference sequence). The CDR3 covers 16 residues. Germline trimming cut 0 bases from V and 5 bases from J; bases unmatched to any gene: 4. CDR3 DNA: TGTGCCAGCAGCTTGGTTCCCAGGGGGCATAATTCACCCCTCCACTTT. Its protein product is CASSLVPRGHNSPLHF.

This clonotype showed up many times. This chain links TRBV7-2 with TRBJ2-7, with D maybe TRBD1 (6 bases). Germline CDR1 and CDR2: SGHTA and FQGNSA. The CDR3 contains 14 residues. Trimming pared 0 bases from V and 5 bases from J, leaving 11 bases between. The CDR3 bases are TGTGCCAGCAGCTTAGCGTACCAGGGGAACGAGCAGTACTTC. The encoded protein is CASSLAYQGNEQYF.

This clonotype was counted many times. The chain has TRBV7-9 and TRBJ2-5; D is tentatively TRBD1 or TRBD2 (5 bases each). Germline CDR1 is SEHNR and CDR2 is FQNEAQ (reference sequence). The V and J ends lost 2 bases and 2 bases respectively, with 9 bases between them. The CDR3 extends over 14 amino acids. The CDR3 sequence is CASSLYGTQETQYF. CDR3 in DNA: TGTGCCAGCAGCTTATATGGGACGCAAGAGACCCAGTACTTC.

The gene calls are TRBV27 and TRBJ2-7; 7 bases match TRBD1. The CDR3 has 14 residues. In germline, CDR1 is MNHEY, CDR2 SMNVEV (reference sequence). V was clipped by 4 bases and J by 4 bases; unmatched bases: 7. The CDR3 reads CASSSGTAPYEQYF. As DNA, the CDR3 is TGTGCCAGCAGTTCCGGGACAGCTCCGTACGAGCAGTACTTC.